These 31 T cell receptor beta chains share one sample of origin, sequenced in a study of blood T cell repertoires in COVID-19. The repertoire was sequenced with immunoSEQ multiplex PCR; TCRdb's copy has only in-frame clones and lacks some. This sample has some 350,000 clones; approximately 87% occur once, and the top ten carry roughly 6%. Specimen: peripheral blood. The receptors stem from a woman aged 45-59 years with COVID-19, enrolled during active disease.

The rearrangement links TRBV12-3 or TRBV12-4 to TRBJ1-2; D not certain. Trimming took off 2 bases at V and 8 bases at J, with 9 bases between the two ends. CDR3 length: 12 amino acids. CDR3: CASSLMRRGYTF. The CDR3 nucleotides are TGTGCCAGCAGTTTAATGAGGAGAGGCTACACCTTC.

The chain employs TRBV2 and TRBJ2-3, with a tentative D call TRBD2 (6 bases). Trimming pared 1 base from V and 6 bases from J, leaving 17 bases between. This CDR3 spans 16 amino acids. Germline CDR1 SNHLY, CDR2 FYNNEI. DNA for the CDR3: TGTGCCAGCAGTGAAGAGGCGGGGACGGGTGGGGATACGCAGTATTTT. This encodes CASSEEAGTGGDTQYF.

In this sample, this clone turned up once. This chain uses TRBV7-7 with TRBJ2-7, with 9 nucleotides matching TRBD1. The V and J ends lost 5 bases and 5 bases, in that order; junction bases with no gene match: 7. The CDR3 covers 14 residues. Germline-derived CDR1 and CDR2 are SSHAT and FNYEAQ (reference sequence). CDR3 protein: CASSRGTGIDEQYF. CDR3 nucleotides: TGTGCCAGCAGCCGGGGGACAGGGATTGACGAGCAGTACTTC.

The J gene is TRBJ2-7, the V gene TRBV11-3, with TRBD1 as a possible D gene (6 bases). The CDR3 consists of 14 residues. Trimming removed 5 bases from V and 4 bases from J, with 15 bases in between. CDR1 and CDR2 (germline): SGHNT, YENEEA. The CDR3 DNA reads TGTGCCAGCAGCACTCACACCAGGGGTTACGAGCAGTACTTC. This sequence encodes CASSTHTRGYEQYF.

V is TRBV6-5 and J is TRBJ2-3, with 10 bases that match TRBD2. The germline CDR1 and CDR2 sequences are MNHEY and SVGAGI. The CDR3 length is 15 residues. The ends lost 7 bases at V and 4 bases at J; junction bases unmatched: 8. This CDR3 reads CASIRVAGGPDTQYF. In DNA, the CDR3 is TGTGCCAGCATCCGAGTAGCGGGAGGTCCAGATACGCAGTATTTT.

This clone was seen once. The chain couples TRBV7-9 to TRBJ1-1; possible D gene TRBD1, 5 bases. There are 15 residues in the CDR3. Trimming took 6 bases from V and 4 from J, leaving 18 bases between them. CDR1 SEHNR and CDR2 FQNEAQ come from the germline V gene (reference sequence). The CDR3 region has the DNA TGTGCCAGCAGATCAGTCTGGGGCGGTGGCACTGAAGCTTTCTTT. It encodes CASRSVWGGGTEAFF.

The rearrangement links TRBV15 to TRBJ2-3; possibly TRBD2 for D (5 bases). The CDR3 spans 17 residues. V lost 1 base to trimming and J lost 0 bases, with 14 bases between them. Per germline, CDR1 LNHNV and CDR2 YYDKDF (reference sequence). CDR3 region: CATSRALFEGSTDTQYF. CDR3 coding DNA: TGTGCCACCAGCAGAGCACTGTTTGAGGGAAGCACAGATACGCAGTATTTT.

The CDR3 sequence: CASSQAGNSYNEQFF. The CDR3 DNA follows: TGCGCCAGCAGCCAAGCGGGGAACTCCTACAATGAGCAGTTCTTC. This chain connects TRBV4-1 to TRBJ2-1, with D maybe TRBD2 (5 bases). The V gene's germline CDR1 is MGHRA and CDR2 YSYEKL. The CDR3 is 15 residues long. The V gene lost 1 base and the J gene lost 0 bases, with 7 bases spanning the gap.

The chain joins TRBV7-3 to TRBJ2-1; D gene uncertain. V gave up 8 bases and J gave up 0 bases, with 14 bases separating them. The CDR3 consists of 15 residues. Germline CDR1 and CDR2: SGHTA and FQGTGA. CDR3 protein: CASASGLSSYNEQFF. Written as DNA, the CDR3 is TGTGCCAGCGCATCCGGGTTAAGCTCCTACAATGAGCAGTTCTTC. The full variable domain, in which reference TRBV7-3 and TRBJ2-1 provide the parts outside the CDR3, is GAGVSQTPSNKVTEKGKYVELRCDPISGHTALYWYRQSLGQGPEFLIYFQGTGAADDSGLPNDRFFAVRPEGSVSTLKIQRTERGDSAVYLCASASGLSSYNEQFFGPGTRLTVL.

V gene TRBV6-2 or TRBV6-3 combines with J gene TRBJ1-2, with no clear D. The CDR3 length is 11 residues. Between the trimmed V and J ends, which lost 1 base and 7 bases, there was a span of 4 bases. CDR1 is MNHEY, CDR2 SVGEGT, per germline. The CDR3 protein is CASSYLSGYTF. The CDR3 region has the DNA TGTGCCAGCAGTTACTTGAGTGGCTACACCTTC.

The V and J genes are TRBV30 and TRBJ2-7; TRBD1 matches at 8 bases. J was trimmed by 5 bases and V by 1 base; bases with no gene match: 13. Germline V lookup: CDR1 GTSNPN, CDR2 SVGIG (reference sequence). The length of the CDR3 is 16 residues. CDR3 loop: CAWSARGRGQVNEQYF. The CDR3 DNA reads TGTGCCTGGAGTGCTCGGGGCCGGGGACAGGTTAACGAGCAGTACTTC.

V usage is TRBV19 and J usage is TRBJ1-2, with unresolved D. CDR1 is LNHDA, CDR2 SQIVND, per germline (reference sequence). The CDR3 is 13 residues long. V gave up 7 bases and J gave up 5 bases, with 14 bases separating them. DNA for the CDR3: TGTGCCAGTAACCCTAGAGGGATGTATGGCTACACCTTC. Protein product: CASNPRGMYGYTF.

The chain is built from TRBV19 and TRBJ1-2; unclear D gene. The CDR3 is 14 amino acids. The V gene's germline CDR1 is LNHDA and CDR2 SQIVND (reference sequence). Trimming shortened V by 5 bases and J by 8 bases, and 18 bases separated the two germline ends. Written as DNA, the CDR3 is TGTGCCAGTAGTCCACCGGGAAGAAATCTCGGCTACACCTTC. Translating gives CASSPPGRNLGYTF.

The V call is TRBV3-1 (or the pseudogene TRBV3-2), the J call TRBJ2-1, with 9 bases matching TRBD2. The J segment lost 6 bases and the V segment lost 1 base, leaving 10 bases of the junction unmatched. The CDR3 consists of 17 residues. The germline CDR1 and CDR2 sequences are LGHDT and YNNKEL (reference sequence). The CDR3 bases are TGTGCCAGCAGCCAAGTGTTGTTAGCGGGAGTGGGCAATGAGCAGTTCTTC. Translating it yields CASSQVLLAGVGNEQFF.

The chain carries TRBV5-8 and TRBJ1-1, with 7 positions matching TRBD1. V gave up 3 bases and J gave up 5 bases; unmatched junction bases: 10. The CDR3 sequence is 15 residues long. In germline, CDR1 is SGHTS, CDR2 YDEGEE. The CDR3 sequence is CASSWDSLGETEAFF. The CDR3 DNA is TGTGCCAGCAGCTGGGACAGCCTAGGGGAAACTGAAGCTTTCTTT.

The V call is TRBV7-8, the J call TRBJ1-2; 9 bases agree with TRBD1. J was trimmed by 7 bases and V by 1 base; bases with no gene match: 13. This CDR3 contains 17 residues. Germline V gene data show CDR1 as SGHVS and CDR2 as FQNEAQ. The CDR3 spells CASSLVPGTGMVGGYTF. The CDR3 region has the DNA TGTGCCAGCAGCTTAGTCCCCGGGACAGGGATGGTAGGTGGCTACACCTTC.

This clone was seen a single time. This chain links TRBV30 with TRBJ2-1; D gene ambiguous. The germline CDR1 and CDR2 sequences are GTSNPN and SVGIG (reference sequence). The CDR3 consists of 12 residues. V lost 1 base and J lost 5, with 6 bases in between. CDR3 bases: TGTGCCTGGAGTGGCAGCGACAATGAGCAGTTCTTC. Translating it yields CAWSGSDNEQFF.

The V gene is TRBV28, the J gene TRBJ2-6, with D tentatively TRBD1 (6 bases). Germline loops: CDR1 MDHEN, CDR2 SYDVKM. V lost 6 bases, J lost 4 bases, and 13 bases lay in between. There are 15 residues in the CDR3. CDR3: CASSFHRAGANVLTF. CDR3 coding DNA: TGTGCCAGCAGCTTCCACAGGGCAGGGGCCAACGTCCTGACTTTC.

The rearrangement joins TRBV7-6 to TRBJ2-3; 14 nucleotides agree with TRBD2. Germline trimming cut 4 bases from V and 11 bases from J; bases unmatched to any gene: 11. Per the germline V gene, CDR1 is SGHVS and CDR2 is FNYEAQ. The CDR3 sequence is 16 residues long. The CDR3, as DNA: TGTGCCAGCAGCTCAGGACTAGCGGGAGGACCAGTTGAGCAGTATTTT. This encodes CASSSGLAGGPVEQYF.

The CDR3 DNA reads as TGTGCCAGTCGAAGCGGGAAGGTGGCAGATACGCAGTATTTT. This sequence encodes CASRSGKVADTQYF. This sequence joins TRBV19 and TRBJ2-3; 7 positions match TRBD2. Germline CDR1 reads LNHDA; CDR2 reads SQIVND (reference sequence). Trimming removed 8 bases from V and 4 bases from J; junction bases left unmatched: 9. This CDR3 comprises 14 residues. Using reference TRBV19 and TRBJ2-3 for the parts outside the CDR3, the full variable domain is DGGITQSPKYLFRKEGQNVTLSCEQNLNHDAMYWYRQDPGQGLRLIYYSQIVNDFQKGDIAEGYSVSREKKESFPLTVTSAQKNPTAFYLCASRSGKVADTQYFGPGTRLTVL.

This rearrangement joins TRBV24-1 to TRBJ1-5; 8 bases map to TRBD1. After removal of 9 bases from V and 9 bases from J, the junction contained 9 bases not matched to a gene. CDR1 is KGHDR, CDR2 SFDVKD, per germline. The CDR3 extends over 13 amino acids. Here the CDR3 reads CATRDRPPGPQHF. DNA for the CDR3: TGTGCCACCCGGGACAGGCCCCCGGGGCCCCAGCATTTT.

This clone was counted only a few times. The CDR3 loop is CAISNDRGAGGVGEQYF. The DNA for the CDR3 is TGTGCCATCAGTAATGACAGGGGAGCGGGAGGGGTTGGCGAGCAGTACTTC. This sequence joins TRBV10-3 and TRBJ2-7, with TRBD2 identical over 10 bases. V lost 5 bases and J lost 6; bases outside the gene matches: 16. Looked up from germline, CDR1 is ENHRY and CDR2 is SYGVKD. The CDR3 runs 17 residues.

This clone was detected only a few times. The chain recombines TRBV6-2 or TRBV6-3 with TRBJ2-2, with 12 bases aligning to TRBD2. This CDR3 is 17 amino acids long. Unmatched junction bases numbered 8, after V lost 3 bases and J lost 6 bases. The germline V gene has CDR1 MNHEY and CDR2 SVGEGT. In DNA form, the CDR3 reads TGTGCCAGCAGTTATATTGGACTAGCGGGATGGCCCGGGGAGCTGTTTTTT. Translating it yields CASSYIGLAGWPGELFF.

The chain uses TRBV6-4 and TRBJ2-1; 13 positions agree with TRBD2. The germline V gene encodes CDR1 MRHNA and CDR2 SNTAGT. The CDR3 loop spans 15 amino acids. V shed 7 bases, J shed 5 bases, and the junction held 5 bases outside the gene matches. CDR3 in amino acids: CASTIGTSGNNEQFF. In nucleotides, the CDR3 is TGTGCCAGCACCATAGGGACTAGCGGGAACAATGAGCAGTTCTTC.

The gene calls are TRBV5-1 and TRBJ2-1; 10 nucleotides line up with TRBD2. The J segment lost 0 bases and the V segment lost 4 bases, leaving 1 base of the junction unmatched. The germline V gene has CDR1 SGHRS and CDR2 YFSETQ. CDR3 length: 15 amino acids. CDR3 residues: CASSPSGSSYNEQFF. Written as DNA, the CDR3 is TGCGCCAGCAGCCCTAGCGGGAGCTCCTACAATGAGCAGTTCTTC.

V is TRBV2 and J is TRBJ2-2, with D possibly being TRBD1 (5 bases). This CDR3 is built from 14 residues. Germline assignment: CDR1 SNHLY and CDR2 FYNNEI. Trimming left V 2 bases short and J 7 bases short, with 11 bases between. In DNA, the CDR3 is TGTGCCAGCAGTGAATGGCAGGGCAACGGGGAGCTGTTTTTT. This codes for CASSEWQGNGELFF.

The chain recombines TRBV7-2 with TRBJ2-2; 8 bases agree with TRBD1. Germline values: CDR1 SGHTA, CDR2 FQGNSA. V lost 1 base to trimming and J lost 7 bases; unmatched junction nucleotides: 14. The CDR3 is 18 amino acids. CDR3 in DNA: TGTGCCAGCAGCTTAGGAGGAGGACAGGGAAAAAATGGCGGGGAGCTGTTTTTT. Translated: CASSLGGGQGKNGGELFF.

This chain connects TRBV30 to TRBJ2-1; D is possibly TRBD2 (6 bases). Trimming pared 2 bases from V and 8 bases from J, leaving 7 bases between. The V gene's germline CDR1 is GTSNPN and CDR2 SVGIG (reference sequence). The CDR3 runs to 11 residues. The CDR3 loop is CAWSRGDEQFF. As DNA, the CDR3 is TGTGCCTGGAGTCGCGGGGATGAGCAGTTCTTC.

V and J are TRBV5-1 and TRBJ2-3; TRBD1 matches 9 bases. Germline loops: CDR1 SGHRS, CDR2 YFSETQ. The CDR3 has 16 residues. The V gene end was trimmed by 3 bases and the J gene end by 2 bases; junction bases not matched to a gene: 7. CDR3 residues: CASSSTGGIFTDTQYF. Here the CDR3 DNA reads TGCGCCAGCAGCTCAACAGGGGGCATCTTCACAGATACGCAGTATTTT.

The chain links TRBV18 to TRBJ1-5, with 11 positions matching TRBD1. CDR1 and CDR2 (germline): KGHSH, LQKENI. The CDR3 extends over 16 amino acids. V gave up 4 bases and J gave up 9 bases; unmatched junction bases: 11. Here the CDR3 reads CASSRQGQGDLAPQHF. The CDR3 nucleotides read TGTGCCAGCTCACGGCAGGGACAGGGGGATCTCGCGCCCCAGCATTTT.

As regards this clone: Distinct nucleotide sequences in the sample also encode this CDR3. The chain joins TRBV7-9 to TRBJ1-3; D possibly corresponds to TRBD1 (6 bases). Per the germline V gene, CDR1 is SEHNR and CDR2 is FQNEAQ (reference sequence). CDR3 length: 15 amino acids. Between the trimmed V and J ends, which lost 4 bases and 3 bases, there was a span of 13 bases. The CDR3 protein is CASSSPQGSGNTIYF. The CDR3 region has the DNA TGTGCCAGCAGCTCCCCACAGGGAAGTGGAAACACCATATATTTT.